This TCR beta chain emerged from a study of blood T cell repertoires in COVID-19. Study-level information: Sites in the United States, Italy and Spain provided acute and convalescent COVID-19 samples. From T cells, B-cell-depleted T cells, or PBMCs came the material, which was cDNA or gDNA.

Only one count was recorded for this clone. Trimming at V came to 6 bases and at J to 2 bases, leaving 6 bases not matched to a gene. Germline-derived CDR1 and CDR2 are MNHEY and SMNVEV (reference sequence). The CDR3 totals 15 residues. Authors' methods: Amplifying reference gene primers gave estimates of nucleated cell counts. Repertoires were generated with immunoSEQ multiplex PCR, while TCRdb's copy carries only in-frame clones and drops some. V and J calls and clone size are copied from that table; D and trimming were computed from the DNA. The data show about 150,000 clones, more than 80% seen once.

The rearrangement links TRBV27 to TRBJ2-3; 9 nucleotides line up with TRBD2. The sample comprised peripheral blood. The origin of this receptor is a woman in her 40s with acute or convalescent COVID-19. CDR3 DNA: TGTGCCAGCAGCGGACTAGCGCGCTACACAGATACGCAGTATTTT. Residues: CASSGLARYTDTQYF.